This T cell receptor (beta chain) was captured by sequencing in a study of control samples from healthy donors and cancer patients. The table came from immunoSEQ multiplex PCR; TCRdb's copy has only in-frame clones and leaves some out. The sample has 65,000 to 75,000 clones, 87% seen once. V was pared by 4 bases and J by 10 bases, with 11 bases between. Germline CDR1 is KGHSH and CDR2 is LQKENI. The CDR3 consists of 12 residues. The clonotype was recovered from a woman aged 45-65 years in good health. The chain has TRBV18 and TRBJ1-5; D ambiguous. Sequenced sample: blood. The CDR3 loop reads CASSHPKKPQHF. CDR3 bases: TGTGCCAGCTCACACCCGAAGAAACCCCAGCATTTT. The entire variable domain, with the rest obtained from reference TRBV18 and TRBJ1-5, is as follows: NAGVMQNPRHLVRRRGQEARLRCSPMKGHSHVYWYRQLPEEGLKFMVYLQKENIIDESGMPKERFSAEFPKEGPSILRIQQVVRGDSAAYFCASSHPKKPQHFGDGTRLSIL.